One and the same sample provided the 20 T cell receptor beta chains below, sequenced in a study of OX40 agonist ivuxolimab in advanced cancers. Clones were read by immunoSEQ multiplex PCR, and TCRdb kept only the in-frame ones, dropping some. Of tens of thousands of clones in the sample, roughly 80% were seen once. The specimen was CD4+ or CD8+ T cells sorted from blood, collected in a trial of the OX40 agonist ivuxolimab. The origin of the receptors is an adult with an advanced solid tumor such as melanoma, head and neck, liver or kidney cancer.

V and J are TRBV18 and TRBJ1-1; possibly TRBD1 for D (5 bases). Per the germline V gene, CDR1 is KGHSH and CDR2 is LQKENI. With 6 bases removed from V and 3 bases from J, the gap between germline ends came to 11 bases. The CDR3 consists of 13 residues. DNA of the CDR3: TGTGCCAGCTCGGGCGGGGCGGACACTGAAGCTTTCTTT. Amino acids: CASSGGADTEAFF.

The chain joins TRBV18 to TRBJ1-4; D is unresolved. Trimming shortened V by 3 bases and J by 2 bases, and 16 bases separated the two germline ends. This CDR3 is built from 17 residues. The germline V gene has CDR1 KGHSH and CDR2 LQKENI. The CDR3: CASSPQAFRATNEKLFF. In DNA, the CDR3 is TGTGCCAGCTCACCTCAAGCCTTTAGGGCTACTAATGAAAAACTGTTTTTT. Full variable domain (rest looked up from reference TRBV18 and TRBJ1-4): NAGVMQNPRHLVRRRGQEARLRCSPMKGHSHVYWYRQLPEEGLKFMVYLQKENIIDESGMPKERFSAEFPKEGPSILRIQQVVRGDSAAYFCASSPQAFRATNEKLFFGSGTQLSVL.

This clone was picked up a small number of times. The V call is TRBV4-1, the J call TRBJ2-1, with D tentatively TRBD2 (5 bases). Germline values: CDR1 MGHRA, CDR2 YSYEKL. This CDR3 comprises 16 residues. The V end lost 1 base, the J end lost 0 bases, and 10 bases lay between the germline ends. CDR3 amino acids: CASSQVPGYSYNEQFF. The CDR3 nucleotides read TGCGCCAGCAGCCAAGTGCCGGGGTACTCCTACAATGAGCAGTTCTTC.

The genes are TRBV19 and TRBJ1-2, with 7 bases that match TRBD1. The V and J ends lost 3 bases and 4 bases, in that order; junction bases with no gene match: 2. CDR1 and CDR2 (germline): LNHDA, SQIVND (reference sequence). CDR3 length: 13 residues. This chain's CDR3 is CASSMTGSYGYTF. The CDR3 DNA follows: TGTGCCAGTAGTATGACAGGGTCCTATGGCTACACCTTC.

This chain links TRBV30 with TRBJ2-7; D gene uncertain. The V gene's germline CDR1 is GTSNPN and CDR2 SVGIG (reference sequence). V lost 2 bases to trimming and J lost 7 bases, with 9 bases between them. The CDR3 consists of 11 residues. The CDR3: CAWSLGFEQYF. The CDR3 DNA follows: TGTGCCTGGAGTCTCGGGTTTGAGCAGTACTTC. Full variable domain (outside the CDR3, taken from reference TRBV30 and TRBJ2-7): SQTIHQWPATLVQPVGSPLSLECTVEGTSNPNLYWYRQAAGRGLQLLFYSVGIGQISSEVPQNLSASRPQDRQFILSSKKLLLSDSGFYLCAWSLGFEQYFGPGTRLTVT.

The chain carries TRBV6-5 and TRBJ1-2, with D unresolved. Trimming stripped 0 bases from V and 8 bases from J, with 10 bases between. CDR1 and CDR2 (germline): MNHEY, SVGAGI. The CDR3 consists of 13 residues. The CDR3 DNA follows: TGTGCCAGCAGTTACTCGCTTAGAACGGGCTACACCTTC. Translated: CASSYSLRTGYTF.

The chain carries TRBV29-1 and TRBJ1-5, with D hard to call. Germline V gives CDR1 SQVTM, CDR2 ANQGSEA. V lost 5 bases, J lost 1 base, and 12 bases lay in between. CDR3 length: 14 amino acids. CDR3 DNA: TGCAGCGTTCAGGAGGGCCCGAGCAATCAGCCCCAGCATTTT. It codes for CSVQEGPSNQPQHF.

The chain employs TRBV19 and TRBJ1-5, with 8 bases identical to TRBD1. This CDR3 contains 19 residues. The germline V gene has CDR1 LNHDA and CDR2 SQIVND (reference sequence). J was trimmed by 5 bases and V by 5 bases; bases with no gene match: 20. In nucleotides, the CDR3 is TGTGCCAGTAGTGCATGGATACAGGGGGGAGGAAGGGGTGATCAGCCCCAGCATTTT. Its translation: CASSAWIQGGGRGDQPQHF.

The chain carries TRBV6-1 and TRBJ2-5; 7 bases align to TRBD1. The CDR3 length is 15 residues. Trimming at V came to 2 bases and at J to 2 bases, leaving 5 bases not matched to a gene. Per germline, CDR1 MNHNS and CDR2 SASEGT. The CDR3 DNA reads TGTGCCAGCAGTGAATCAGGGGGTGGGCAAGAGACCCAGTACTTC. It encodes CASSESGGGQETQYF.

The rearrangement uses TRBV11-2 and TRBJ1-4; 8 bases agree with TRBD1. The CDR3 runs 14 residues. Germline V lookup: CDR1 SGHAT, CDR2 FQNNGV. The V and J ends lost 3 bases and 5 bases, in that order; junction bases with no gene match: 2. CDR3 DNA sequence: TGTGCCAGCAGCTTTAGGACAGGGAATGAAAAACTGTTTTTT. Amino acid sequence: CASSFRTGNEKLFF.

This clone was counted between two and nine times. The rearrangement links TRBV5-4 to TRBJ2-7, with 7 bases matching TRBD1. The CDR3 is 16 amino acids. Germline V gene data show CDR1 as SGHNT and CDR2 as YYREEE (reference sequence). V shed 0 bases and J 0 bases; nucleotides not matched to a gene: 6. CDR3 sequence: CASSLAGQGDSYEQYF. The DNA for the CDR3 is TGTGCCAGCAGCTTGGCCGGGCAGGGGGACTCCTACGAGCAGTACTTC.

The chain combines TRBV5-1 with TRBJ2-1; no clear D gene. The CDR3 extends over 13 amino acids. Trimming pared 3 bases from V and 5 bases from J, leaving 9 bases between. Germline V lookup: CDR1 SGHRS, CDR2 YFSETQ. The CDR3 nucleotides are TGCGCCAGCAGCTCGGACGCGAACAATGAGCAGTTCTTC. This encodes CASSSDANNEQFF.

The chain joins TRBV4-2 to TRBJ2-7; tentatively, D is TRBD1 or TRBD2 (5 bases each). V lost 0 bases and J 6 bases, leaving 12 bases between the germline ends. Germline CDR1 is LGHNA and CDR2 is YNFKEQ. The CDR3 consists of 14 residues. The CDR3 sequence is CASSQELGAVEQYF. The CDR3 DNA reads TGTGCCAGCAGCCAAGAACTCGGGGCGGTCGAGCAGTACTTC.

In DNA, the CDR3 is TGTGCCAGCAACGAAGCAGGACACTATGGCTACACCTTC. Residues: CASNEAGHYGYTF. The V call is TRBV6-6, the J call TRBJ1-2; D is unresolved. V was pared by 7 bases and J by 3 bases, with 12 bases between. The germline CDR1 and CDR2 sequences are MNHNY and SVGAGI (reference sequence). CDR3 length: 13 residues.

The CDR3 sequence: CSVGGSRAGGPETQYF. The DNA of the CDR3 is TGCAGCGTTGGTGGCTCAAGGGCGGGAGGGCCGGAGACCCAGTACTTC. The chain couples TRBV29-1 to TRBJ2-5, with TRBD2 matching over 9 bases. Germline V gene lookup returns CDR1 SQVTM and CDR2 ANQGSEA. The CDR3 sequence is 16 residues long. V gave up 4 bases and J gave up 5 bases; unmatched junction bases: 14. The complete variable domain, with remaining parts taken from reference TRBV29-1 and TRBJ2-5, reads SAVISQKPSRDICQRGTSLTIQCQVDSQVTMMFWYRQQPGQSLTLIATANQGSEATYESGFVIDKFPISRPNLTFSTLTVSNMSPEDSSIYLCSVGGSRAGGPETQYFGPGTRLLVL.

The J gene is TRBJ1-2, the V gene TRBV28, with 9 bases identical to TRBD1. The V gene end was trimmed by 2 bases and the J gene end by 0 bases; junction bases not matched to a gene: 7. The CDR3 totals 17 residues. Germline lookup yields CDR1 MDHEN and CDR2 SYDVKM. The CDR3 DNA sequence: TGTGCCAGCAGTTTAGGGACAGGGACCCTACCTAACTATGGCTACACCTTC. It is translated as CASSLGTGTLPNYGYTF.

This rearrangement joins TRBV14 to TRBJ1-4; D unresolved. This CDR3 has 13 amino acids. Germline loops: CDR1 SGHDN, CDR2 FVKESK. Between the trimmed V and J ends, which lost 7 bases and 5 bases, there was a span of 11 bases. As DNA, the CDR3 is TGTGCCAGCAATGGCGCAAGGAATGAAAAACTGTTTTTT. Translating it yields CASNGARNEKLFF.

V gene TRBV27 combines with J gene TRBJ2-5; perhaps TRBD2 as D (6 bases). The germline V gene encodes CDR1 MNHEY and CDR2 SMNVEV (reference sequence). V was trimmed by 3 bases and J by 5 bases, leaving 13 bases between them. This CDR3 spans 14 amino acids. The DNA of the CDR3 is TGTGCCAGCAGTTTTCGGGAGTTCGGGGAGACCCAGTACTTC. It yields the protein CASSFREFGETQYF.

The CDR3 DNA follows: TGCGCCAGCAGCTTGGCAGGTGGTAATTCACCCCTCCACTTT. Translated: CASSLAGGNSPLHF. The chain employs TRBV5-1 and TRBJ1-6; D unclear. Trimming shortened V by 0 bases and J by 6 bases, and 7 bases separated the two germline ends. Germline CDR1 and CDR2: SGHRS and YFSETQ. The CDR3 has 14 amino acids.

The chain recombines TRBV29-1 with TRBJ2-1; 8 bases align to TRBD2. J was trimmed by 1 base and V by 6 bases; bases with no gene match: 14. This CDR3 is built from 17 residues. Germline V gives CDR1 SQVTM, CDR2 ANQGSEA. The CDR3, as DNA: TGCAGCGTCCGAACTAGCGGAGGGGGTTCTTCCTACAATGAGCAGTTCTTC. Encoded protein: CSVRTSGGGSSYNEQFF.